This TCR beta chain was sequenced during a study of shared clonotypes between healthy human individuals. The CDR3 has 14 residues. Germline-derived CDR1 and CDR2 are MNHEY and SVGAGI. V lost 2 bases and J lost 3, with 7 bases in between. As regards this clone: What it binds is not known.

Overall study findings and caveats: Sample collection involved blood only; tissue repertoires are likely different.

It was CD45RO-negative cells, positively selected for CCR7, that made up naive CD8 cells, with terminally differentiated effector memory CD45RA+ cells excluded. TCRdb's table, derived via immunoSEQ multiplex PCR, lists solely in-frame clones and lacks some. In the table there are about 800,000 clones, about 96% of which are singletons. This chain links TRBV6-5 with TRBJ2-2; D is ambiguous. Sequenced sample: naive CD8+ T cells sorted from blood. The clonotype was recovered from a man younger than 40 in good health. CDR3 sequence: CASSYATDTGELFF. CDR3 DNA: TGTGCCAGCAGTTACGCGACGGACACCGGGGAGCTGTTTTTT.